This T cell receptor beta chain was recorded in a study of blood T cell repertoires in COVID-19. As for the study in general: In each case, the material was cDNA or gDNA derived from T cells, B-cell-depleted T cells, or PBMCs.

This clone was picked up a small number of times. The Seattle site enrolled patients during active infection and followed them longitudinally. The authors' processing: The authors estimated nucleated cell counts from reference gene primer amplification. Data came from immunoSEQ multiplex PCR; TCRdb stores just in-frame clones and leaves some out. The D gene and trimming were derived from the DNA, and the V and J assignments and clone size from that table. The table has roughly 250,000 clones, approximately 87% seen once. The CDR3 contains 12 residues. The V end was cut by 9 bases, the J end by 3 bases, with 12 bases between. Germline CDR1 MNHEY, CDR2 SMNVEV (reference sequence).

The source of this sequence is a woman aged 25-40 years with COVID-19, enrolled during active disease. V usage is TRBV27 and J usage is TRBJ2-7; unclear D gene. The sample comprised peripheral blood. CDR3 amino acids: CASSGFGYEQYF. In DNA, the CDR3 is TGTGCCAGTTCAGGCTTCGGCTACGAGCAGTACTTC.